This TCR beta chain stems from a study of blood T cell repertoires in COVID-19. As for the study in general: Sources were T cells, B-cell-depleted T cells, or PBMCs; the material itself was cDNA or gDNA.

J gave up 7 bases and V 3 bases, and 3 bases lay outside the gene matches. The CDR3 sequence is 12 residues long. Germline V gene lookup returns CDR1 SGDLS and CDR2 YYNGEE. Assay: immunoSEQ multiplex PCR; the TCRdb copy retains only in-frame clones and omits some. The data show hundreds of thousands of clones, about nine tenths seen once. Sequencing was carried out using peripheral blood. The receptor comes from a woman aged 18-29 years with acute or convalescent COVID-19. The rearrangement links TRBV9 to TRBJ1-2; 7 bases are shared with TRBD1. CDR3 protein: CASSGHRGGYTF. The CDR3 nucleotides are TGTGCCAGCAGCGGACACAGGGGTGGCTACACCTTC.